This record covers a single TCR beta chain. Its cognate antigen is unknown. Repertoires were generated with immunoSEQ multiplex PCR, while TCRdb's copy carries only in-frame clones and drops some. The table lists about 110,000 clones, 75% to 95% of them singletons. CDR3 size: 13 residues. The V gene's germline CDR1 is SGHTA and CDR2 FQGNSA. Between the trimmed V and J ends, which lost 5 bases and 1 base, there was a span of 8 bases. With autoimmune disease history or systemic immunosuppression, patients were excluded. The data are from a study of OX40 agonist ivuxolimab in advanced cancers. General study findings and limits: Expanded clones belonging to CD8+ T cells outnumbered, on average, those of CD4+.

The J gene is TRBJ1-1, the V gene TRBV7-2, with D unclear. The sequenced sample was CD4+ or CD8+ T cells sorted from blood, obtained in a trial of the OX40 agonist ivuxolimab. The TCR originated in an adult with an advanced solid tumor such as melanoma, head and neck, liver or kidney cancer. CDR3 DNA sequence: TGTGCCAGCAGCAGAGGATGGAACACTGAAGCTTTCTTT. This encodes CASSRGWNTEAFF.